This T cell receptor beta chain was captured by sequencing in a study of shared clonotypes between healthy human individuals. Study-wide points: A reduction in generation probabilities was seen for non-shared clonotypes relative to those shared by all four donors.

Authors' processing steps: Junction-only immunoSEQ data arrived without quality scores, meaning filtering differed. The assay was immunoSEQ multiplex PCR, and TCRdb's table has in-frame clones only and misses some. V and J calls and clone size are given by that table; D and trimming were obtained from the DNA. The data show some 2,100,000 clones, approximately 95% seen once. Points on this clone: The target antigen is unknown.

The V gene end was trimmed by 0 bases and the J gene end by 2 bases; junction bases not matched to a gene: 3. The CDR3 runs 17 residues. From germline, CDR1 is LGHNA and CDR2 YSLEER. The rearrangement links TRBV4-3 to TRBJ2-1, with 11 bases matching TRBD2. Specimen: naive CD4+ T cells sorted from blood. The subset was: CD45RA+ positively selected. The receptor was isolated from a man younger than 30 in good health. DNA of the CDR3: TGCGCCAGCAGCCAAGAGACTAGCGGGAATGCCTACAATGAGCAGTTCTTC. The encoded protein is CASSQETSGNAYNEQFF.